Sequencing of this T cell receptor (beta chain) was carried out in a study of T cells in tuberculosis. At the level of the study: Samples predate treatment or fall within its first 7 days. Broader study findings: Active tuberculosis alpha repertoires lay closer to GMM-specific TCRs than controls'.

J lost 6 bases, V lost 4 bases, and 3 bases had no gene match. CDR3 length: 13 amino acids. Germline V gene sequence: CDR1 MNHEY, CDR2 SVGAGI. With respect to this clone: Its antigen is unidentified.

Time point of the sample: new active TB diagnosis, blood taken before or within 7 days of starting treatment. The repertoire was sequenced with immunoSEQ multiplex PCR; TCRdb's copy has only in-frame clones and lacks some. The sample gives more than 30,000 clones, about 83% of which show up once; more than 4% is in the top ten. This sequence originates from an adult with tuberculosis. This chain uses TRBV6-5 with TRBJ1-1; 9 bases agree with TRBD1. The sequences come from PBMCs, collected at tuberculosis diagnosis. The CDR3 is CASSSGTGPEAFF. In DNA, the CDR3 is TGTGCCAGCAGTTCCGGGACAGGGCCTGAAGCTTTCTTT.